Sequencing of this T cell receptor beta chain was carried out in a study of beta chain features in type 1 diabetes. The germline CDR1 and CDR2 sequences are SGHTA and FQGNSA. This CDR3 has 15 residues. V was pared by 3 bases and J by 3 bases, with 6 bases of the junction left unmatched. As every portion of the isolated RNA was reverse transcribed, the sequencing read expressed TCRB transcripts. The repertoire was sequenced with immunoSEQ multiplex PCR; TCRdb's copy has only in-frame clones and lacks some. The data hold about 15,000 clones, with 43% observed a single time. This chain links TRBV7-2 with TRBJ2-3; 7 bases agree with TRBD2. This clonotype was obtained from a woman aged 40 to 50 in good health. The sample taken for sequencing was stem cell memory CD4+ T cells from blood. CDR3 nucleotide sequence: TGTGCCAGCAGCTTCGGAGCGGGAATAACAGATACGCAGTATTTT. It yields the protein CASSFGAGITDTQYF.